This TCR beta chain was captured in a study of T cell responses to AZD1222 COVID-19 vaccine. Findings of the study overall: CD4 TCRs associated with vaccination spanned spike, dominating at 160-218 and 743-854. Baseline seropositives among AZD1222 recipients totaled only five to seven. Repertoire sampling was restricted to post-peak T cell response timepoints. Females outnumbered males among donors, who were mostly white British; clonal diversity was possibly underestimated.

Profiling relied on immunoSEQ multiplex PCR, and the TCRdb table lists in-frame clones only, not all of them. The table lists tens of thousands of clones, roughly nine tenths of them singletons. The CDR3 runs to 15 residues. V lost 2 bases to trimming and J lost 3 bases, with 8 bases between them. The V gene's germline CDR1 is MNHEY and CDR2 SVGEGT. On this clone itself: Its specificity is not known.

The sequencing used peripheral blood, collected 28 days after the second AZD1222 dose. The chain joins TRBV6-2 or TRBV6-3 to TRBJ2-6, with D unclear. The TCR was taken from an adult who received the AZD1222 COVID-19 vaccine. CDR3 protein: CASSYHGFGANVLTF. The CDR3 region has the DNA TGTGCCAGCAGTTACCATGGATTTGGGGCCAACGTCCTGACTTTC.